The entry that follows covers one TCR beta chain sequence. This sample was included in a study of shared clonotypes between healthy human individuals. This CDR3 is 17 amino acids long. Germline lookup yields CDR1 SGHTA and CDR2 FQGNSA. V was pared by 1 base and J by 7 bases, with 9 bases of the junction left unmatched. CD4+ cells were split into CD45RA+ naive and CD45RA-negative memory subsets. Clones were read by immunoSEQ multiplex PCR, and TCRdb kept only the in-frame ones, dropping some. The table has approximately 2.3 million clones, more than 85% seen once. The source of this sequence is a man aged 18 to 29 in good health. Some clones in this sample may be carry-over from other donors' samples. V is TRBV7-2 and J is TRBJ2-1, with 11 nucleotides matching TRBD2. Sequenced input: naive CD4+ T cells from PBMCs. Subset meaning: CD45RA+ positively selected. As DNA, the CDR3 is TGTGCCAGCAGCTTAGTGGGACTAGCGGATAATAAAAATGAGCAGTTCTTC. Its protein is CASSLVGLADNKNEQFF.